This passage covers 21 T cell receptor beta chains from one sample sequenced in a study of T cells in Graves' hyperthyroidism and ophthalmopathy (dated by TCRdb to about 2019). The library was built by means of multiplex PCR. TCRdb records Illumina HiSeq 2000 as the sequencer. Amplification of TCR beta CDR3 regions was carried out from RNA transcripts. The TCR CDR3 was subjected to a first round of RT-PCR using the HTBI primer set and the Qiagen OneStep RT-PCR kit. TCRdb passed the public sequencing reads through fastp at Q25 and MiXCR, retaining productive beta sequences. Rows are unified per CDR3 protein, each entry keeping the most common DNA and genes. The sample table holds about 200,000 distinct CDR3 sequences, of which roughly a sixth were seen once. The top ten hold roughly 50% of the sample. The sample consisted of blood. Receptors originate from a woman in her fifties or sixties with Graves' hyperthyroidism.

In this sample, this clonotype turned up many times. The chain joins TRBV27 to TRBJ1-5; D is ambiguous. CDR3 length: 15 residues. Germline V gene data show CDR1 as MNHEY and CDR2 as SMNVEV (reference sequence). V lost 1 base, J lost 0 bases, and 7 bases lay in between. The DNA for the CDR3 is TGTGCCAGCAGTTTATACCCAAATAGCAATCAGCCCCAGCATTTT. This gives the protein CASSLYPNSNQPQHF.

This clonotype was counted between two and nine times. The V gene is TRBV6-1, the J gene TRBJ1-6; maybe TRBD1 (5 bases). Germline CDR1 MNHNS, CDR2 SASEGT. CDR3 length: 15 residues. V was pared by 6 bases and J by 4 bases, with 13 bases between. CDR3 DNA sequence: TGTGCCAGCAGCCTCCGGGACGGTTATAATTCACCCCTCCACTTT. Translated: CASSLRDGYNSPLHF.

There are many counts of this clonotype. The rearrangement links TRBV20-1 to TRBJ2-1; no definite D call. The germline gives CDR1 DFQATT, CDR2 SNEGSKA (reference sequence). This CDR3 contains 14 residues. V shed 4 bases and J shed 0 bases, with 10 bases lying between them. The CDR3 sequence is CSAMLEPSYNEQFF. In DNA form, the CDR3 reads TGCAGTGCTATGCTTGAACCCTCCTACAATGAGCAGTTCTTC.

In its sample, this clonotype was seen many times. This chain uses TRBV29-1 with TRBJ1-1; D not certain. The CDR3 length is 13 residues. Germline CDR1 is SQVTM and CDR2 is ANQGSEA. Trimming took off 6 bases at V and 6 bases at J, with 17 bases between the two ends. The CDR3 DNA is TGCAGCGTATACCAAAGATCGGGAGCTGAAGCTTTCTTT. Translating gives CSVYQRSGAEAFF.

The chain is built from TRBV5-4 and TRBJ1-1; D perhaps matches TRBD1 (5 bases). The V gene's germline CDR1 is SGHNT and CDR2 YYREEE (reference sequence). Trimming pared 0 bases from V and 1 base from J, leaving 7 bases between. The CDR3 consists of 14 residues. CDR3 amino acids: CASSLGTGNTEAFF. The CDR3 region has the DNA TGTGCCAGCAGCTTGGGTACAGGGAACACTGAAGCTTTCTTT.

This clonotype was detected once. The V gene is TRBV3-1, the J gene TRBJ2-3, with 12 bases identical to TRBD2. Per the germline V gene, CDR1 is LGHDT and CDR2 is YNNKEL (reference sequence). The CDR3 is 16 amino acids. Losses at the gene ends were 5 bases for V and 2 bases for J; bases not matched to a gene: 5. CDR3: CASSLLAGGLTDTQYF. CDR3 coding DNA: TGTGCCAGCAGCTTACTAGCGGGAGGCCTCACAGATACGCAGTATTTT.

This clonotype has ten or more counts. The V and J genes are TRBV6-1 and TRBJ2-2; 11 bases line up with TRBD2. CDR1 and CDR2 (germline): MNHNS, SASEGT. The CDR3 sequence is 15 residues long. Unmatched junction bases numbered 1, after V lost 3 bases and J lost 4 bases. This CDR3 reads CASSEGLAVTGELFF. In DNA form, the CDR3 reads TGTGCCAGCAGTGAGGGACTAGCGGTCACCGGGGAGCTGTTTTTT.

This clonotype occurred a few times. V and J are TRBV12-3 or TRBV12-4 and TRBJ2-7; D uncertain. V was clipped by 1 base and J by 0 bases, with 13 bases between them. The CDR3 is 16 residues long. The CDR3 DNA sequence: TGTGCCAGCAGTTTAGATTCCGGCAGGTCCTCCTACGAGCAGTACTTC. It yields the protein CASSLDSGRSSYEQYF.

V gene TRBV3-1 combines with J gene TRBJ2-2; a weak D match, TRBD2 (6 bases). Trimming pared 1 base from V and 5 bases from J, leaving 11 bases between. There are 15 residues in the CDR3. Germline lookup yields CDR1 LGHDT and CDR2 YNNKEL (reference sequence). The chain's CDR3 is CASSQGTILTGELFF. In nucleotides, the CDR3 is TGTGCCAGCAGCCAAGGGACTATCCTAACCGGGGAGCTGTTTTTT.

The rearrangement joins TRBV19 to TRBJ1-2; D unresolved. CDR3 length: 14 amino acids. From germline, CDR1 is LNHDA and CDR2 SQIVND (reference sequence). V lost 3 bases and J 2 bases, leaving 10 bases between the germline ends. The CDR3 DNA reads as TGTGCCAGTAGTATCCGCCATCGCAACTATGGCTACACCTTC. Encoded protein: CASSIRHRNYGYTF.

V is TRBV29-1 and J is TRBJ2-7; the match to TRBD2 covers 7 bases. Germline V CDR1 and CDR2: SQVTM, ANQGSEA. Unmatched junction bases numbered 8, after V lost 6 bases and J lost 3 bases. The CDR3 is made up of 13 amino acids. The CDR3 region is CSVAGTTSYEQYF. The CDR3 region has the DNA TGCAGCGTGGCCGGGACTACAAGCTACGAGCAGTACTTC.

This clonotype was seen many times. The V gene is TRBV6-1, the J gene TRBJ1-5; 7 positions match TRBD1. V gave up 5 bases and J gave up 6 bases; unmatched junction bases: 13. This CDR3 contains 16 residues. Germline V gives CDR1 MNHNS, CDR2 SASEGT. The CDR3 DNA follows: TGTGCCAGCAGTTCCCCTATGACAGGGTCCTCTCAGCCCCAGCATTTT. Translating it yields CASSSPMTGSSQPQHF.

This clonotype showed up many times. Here the CDR3 DNA reads TGTGCCAGCAGCTTAGCGGCAGCGGGGAACTACAATGAGCAGTTCTTC. Protein: CASSLAAAGNYNEQFF. This sequence joins TRBV7-6 and TRBJ2-1, with TRBD2 matching 7 bases. The length of the CDR3 is 16 residues. V trimming: 0 bases; J trimming: 3 bases; junction bases outside the gene matches: 5. Looked up from germline, CDR1 is SGHVS and CDR2 is FNYEAQ.

This clonotype was counted at least ten times. The chain links TRBV2 to TRBJ2-7, with D tentatively TRBD2 (5 bases). V was shortened by 8 bases and J by 4 bases, with 9 bases between the two germline ends. The CDR3 is 11 amino acids. CDR1 SNHLY and CDR2 FYNNEI come from the germline V gene. CDR3 sequence: CASGERYEQYF. CDR3 nucleotide sequence: TGTGCCAGCGGAGAGCGGTACGAGCAGTACTTC.

The CDR3 reads CAISDRNRGRGSNEAFF. In DNA, the CDR3 is TGTGCCATCAGTGACCGCAACAGGGGGCGCGGCTCTAATGAAGCTTTCTTT. The chain couples TRBV10-3 to TRBJ1-1, with 9 bases lining up with TRBD1. This CDR3 region has 17 residues. Germline V gene lookup returns CDR1 ENHRY and CDR2 SYGVKD. Losses at the gene ends were 3 bases for V and 7 bases for J; bases not matched to a gene: 15.

Ten or more counts support this clonotype. The chain uses TRBV27 and TRBJ2-6, with 8 bases that match TRBD1. The length of the CDR3 is 18 residues. V shed 5 bases and J 4 bases; nucleotides not matched to a gene: 13. CDR1 and CDR2 from the germline V gene are MNHEY and SMNVEV (reference sequence). CDR3 sequence: CASSTRQGLNSGANVLTF. In DNA, the CDR3 is TGTGCCAGCAGTACTCGACAGGGGTTGAATTCCGGGGCCAACGTCCTGACTTTC.

This clonotype was detected a few times. This chain connects TRBV15 to TRBJ2-5; no reliable D call. V lost 3 bases and J lost 3, with 14 bases in between. The length of the CDR3 is 15 residues. Germline CDR1 is LNHNV and CDR2 is YYDKDF (reference sequence). The CDR3 here is CATSRSSRAEETQYF. The CDR3 DNA is TGTGCCACCAGCAGGTCCTCTAGGGCGGAAGAGACCCAGTACTTC.

This clonotype has ten or more counts. V gene TRBV5-6 combines with J gene TRBJ2-7, with 15 bases aligning to TRBD2. CDR3 length equals 21 residues. V was clipped by 1 base and J by 2 bases; unmatched bases: 16. Germline V gene sequence: CDR1 SGHDT, CDR2 YYEEEE. The CDR3: CASSLSYGTSGRSLLAYEQYF. The DNA of the CDR3 is TGTGCCAGCAGCTTGTCCTATGGGACTAGCGGGAGGTCCCTGTTGGCCTACGAGCAGTACTTC.

This clonotype was seen only a few times. The rearrangement links TRBV28 to TRBJ2-5, with D perhaps matching TRBD1 or TRBD2 (7 bases each). CDR1 and CDR2 from the germline V gene are MDHEN and SYDVKM. This CDR3 contains 15 residues. V lost 2 bases to trimming and J lost 9 bases, with 19 bases between them. CDR3 coding DNA: TGTGCCAGCAGTTTACTCGACAGGGCGGGGGAGGCCCAGTACTTC. As protein: CASSLLDRAGEAQYF.

This clonotype came up many times. The rearrangement joins TRBV5-1 to TRBJ1-2; D might be TRBD1 (6 bases). This CDR3 region has 14 residues. The germline CDR1 and CDR2 sequences are SGHRS and YFSETQ. V was trimmed by 0 bases and J by 4 bases, leaving 10 bases between them. In DNA, the CDR3 is TGCGCCAGCAGCTTGGAGCAGGGGCCCTATGGCTACACCTTC. Its protein is CASSLEQGPYGYTF.

This clonotype has ten or more counts. The V and J genes are TRBV11-2 and TRBJ2-7, with 9 bases identical to TRBD2. The V and J ends lost 0 bases and 5 bases, in that order; junction bases with no gene match: 5. CDR3 length: 15 residues. CDR1 SGHAT and CDR2 FQNNGV come from the germline V gene. CDR3 residues: CASSLEAGGNNEQYF. CDR3 coding DNA: TGTGCCAGCAGCTTAGAGGCGGGAGGGAACAACGAGCAGTACTTC.